This TCR beta chain was documented in a study of blood T cell repertoires in COVID-19. Study background: Collection of acute and convalescent COVID-19 samples took place in the United States, Italy and Spain. PBMCs, B-cell-depleted T cells, or T cells were the source of the cDNA or gDNA that made up the material.

CDR3 length: 14 amino acids. V lost 7 bases and J lost 4; bases outside the gene matches: 7. Germline V CDR1 and CDR2: SGHRS, YFSETQ. Sequenced by immunoSEQ multiplex PCR; TCRdb stores in-frame clones only, minus some. The table has some 220,000 clones, approximately 80% seen once; the top ten hold over 15%. This receptor was obtained from a woman older than 75 with active or convalescent COVID-19. This chain joins TRBV5-1 and TRBJ2-2; 7 bases map to TRBD1. The sample consisted of peripheral blood. CDR3 in amino acids: CASGTGQATGELFF. The CDR3 region has the DNA TGCGCCAGCGGAACCGGACAGGCCACCGGGGAGCTGTTTTTT.